This T cell receptor beta chain was found in a study of cytomegalovirus exposure and HLA in healthy donors. Study as a whole: Sequencing of roughly 180 million T cells in an earlier analysis found 100 million or so unique TCR beta sequences.

The PCR used 60 Vbeta and 13 Jbeta primers. Repertoires were generated with immunoSEQ multiplex PCR, while TCRdb's copy carries only in-frame clones and drops some. Here the sample spans over 200,000 clones, 75% to 85% being singletons. Study outcomes and limitations: A later analysis appeared to link common viral pathogens to several of the most significant clusters. In terms of immune exposure information, only CMV serostatus was available. TCR beta V- and J-gene trimming was later associated with a missense DCLRE1C variant.

Points on this clone: Its antigen remains unknown.

V shed 6 bases, J shed 5 bases, and the junction held 6 bases outside the gene matches. The germline CDR1 and CDR2 sequences are MNHEY and SMNVEV (reference sequence). The CDR3 extends over 15 amino acids. The receptor was isolated from a woman aged 55-69 years in good health and CMV-seropositive. The chain links TRBV27 to TRBJ2-3, with TRBD2 identical over 12 bases. The sequenced sample was PBMCs. CDR3 nucleotides: TGTGCCAGCAGAGCGCTAGCGGGAGGGGAAGATACGCAGTATTTT. Translated, it gives CASRALAGGEDTQYF.